Below are 29 T cell receptor beta chains sequenced from a single sample in a study of blood T cell repertoires in COVID-19. Using immunoSEQ multiplex PCR, the repertoire was profiled, and TCRdb retains in-frame clones only, with some absent. The top ten clones hold around 10% of a sample with 250,000 to 300,000 clones, about 88% of them seen once. Sequences were obtained from peripheral blood. These receptors came from a woman aged 25 to 45 with COVID-19, enrolled during active disease.

The chain combines TRBV4-2 with TRBJ1-4, with TRBD1 matching over 7 bases. The V gene's germline CDR1 is LGHNA and CDR2 YNFKEQ. The CDR3 length is 15 residues. Trimming at V came to 3 bases and at J to 8 bases, leaving 9 bases not matched to a gene. The CDR3: CASSQPRDRSEKLFF. CDR3 nucleotides: TGTGCCAGCAGCCAGCCTCGGGACAGATCCGAAAAACTGTTTTTT.

To note about this clone: Its ends do not fully match the called genes, so a read error is possible. The CDR3 region is CASSPLSIF. The CDR3 region has the DNA TGTGCCAGTAGCCCTCTTTCAATCTTC. V is TRBV6-4 and J is TRBJ2-1; D not resolved. The length of the CDR3 is 9 residues. CDR1 is MRHNA and CDR2 is SNTAGT in the germline V gene.

The chain carries TRBV10-1 and TRBJ2-1; D might be TRBD2 (6 bases). Per the germline V gene, CDR1 is WNHNN and CDR2 is SYGVQD (reference sequence). V lost 5 bases, J lost 6 bases, and 14 bases lay in between. This CDR3 is 14 amino acids long. CDR3 sequence reads: CASSRDWRGNEQFF. DNA for the CDR3: TGCGCCAGCAGTCGGGACTGGAGGGGCAATGAGCAGTTCTTC.

The chain carries TRBV6-2 or TRBV6-3 and TRBJ1-6, with D possibly matching TRBD1 (5 bases). CDR3 length equals 13 residues. CDR1 and CDR2 (germline): MNHEY, SVGEGT. V lost 7 bases to trimming and J lost 9 bases, with 13 bases between them. The CDR3 sequence is CASNPREGSPLHF. In DNA, the CDR3 is TGTGCCAGCAACCCCAGGGAAGGTTCACCCCTCCACTTT.

This rearrangement joins TRBV5-1 to TRBJ2-1, with 11 bases lining up with TRBD2. Looked up from germline, CDR1 is SGHRS and CDR2 is YFSETQ. Unmatched junction bases numbered 7, after V lost 3 bases and J lost 2 bases. The CDR3 is made up of 17 amino acids. The CDR3: CASSSTSGSATYNEQFF. The DNA of the CDR3 is TGCGCCAGCAGCTCTACTAGCGGGAGCGCTACCTACAATGAGCAGTTCTTC. Supplemented by reference TRBV5-1 and TRBJ2-1, the full variable domain reads KAGVTQTPRYLIKTRGQQVTLSCSPISGHRSVSWYQQTPGQGLQFLFEYFSETQRNKGNFPGRFSGRQFSNSRSEMNVSTLELGDSALYLCASSSTSGSATYNEQFFGPGTRLTVL.

The chain is built from TRBV5-6 and TRBJ1-3, with D hard to call. Trimming pared 3 bases from V and 0 bases from J, leaving 4 bases between. CDR1 and CDR2 (germline): SGHDT, YYEEEE. This CDR3 contains 13 residues. The CDR3 here is CASSWSSGNTIYF. CDR3 DNA: TGTGCCAGCAGCTGGAGCTCTGGAAACACCATATATTTT.

There are a few counts of this clone. The V gene is TRBV5-6, the J gene TRBJ2-1, with D possibly TRBD2 on 6 matching bases. V was cut by 2 bases and J by 2 bases, with 14 bases left in between. Germline values: CDR1 SGHDT, CDR2 YYEEEE. The CDR3 has 16 residues. CDR3 in DNA: TGTGCCAGCAGCTTAGGCGGGGCCAGGACCTACAATGAGCAGTTCTTC. Its translation: CASSLGGARTYNEQFF.

V is TRBV7-8 and J is TRBJ2-7; 9 positions match TRBD1. Germline CDR1 SGHVS, CDR2 FQNEAQ. The CDR3 loop spans 15 amino acids. V dropped 5 bases and J dropped 7; count of bases not matched to a gene: 12. This CDR3 reads CASSPFWDRVREQYF. In nucleotides, the CDR3 is TGTGCCAGCAGCCCGTTCTGGGACAGGGTGAGGGAGCAGTACTTC.

The V gene is TRBV19, the J gene TRBJ2-7; perhaps TRBD1 as D (5 bases). V was cut by 3 bases and J by 3 bases, with 12 bases left in between. The germline gives CDR1 LNHDA, CDR2 SQIVND (reference sequence). The CDR3 spans 14 residues. The CDR3 loop is CASSMAGLIYEQYF. CDR3 DNA: TGTGCCAGTAGTATGGCAGGGCTAATCTACGAGCAGTACTTC.

The chain employs TRBV5-3 and TRBJ2-7; TRBD1 might be the D (6 bases). TRBV5-3 is reported as an ORF; its role is uncertain. V was trimmed by 2 bases and J by 3 bases, leaving 12 bases between them. The CDR3 has 14 amino acids. The CDR3 reads CARSFQGWSYEQYF. The CDR3 coding sequence is TGTGCCAGAAGCTTCCAGGGGTGGAGCTACGAGCAGTACTTC.

This sequence joins TRBV7-9 and TRBJ2-5; weak D call: TRBD1 (6 bases). CDR1 and CDR2 from the germline V gene are SEHNR and FQNEAQ (reference sequence). The length of the CDR3 is 16 residues. The ends were cut back, 5 bases at V and 1 base at J, with 17 bases in the middle. The CDR3 here is CASSDPGHGGQETQYF. In nucleotides, the CDR3 is TGTGCCAGCAGCGATCCGGGACACGGTGGCCAAGAGACCCAGTACTTC.

The gene calls are TRBV6-5 and TRBJ1-3; D possibly corresponds to TRBD1 (5 bases). V was pared by 3 bases and J by 2 bases, with 14 bases between. The CDR3 consists of 16 residues. Germline V CDR1 and CDR2: MNHEY, SVGAGI. This CDR3 reads CASSYKGPGAGNTIYF. In DNA form, the CDR3 reads TGTGCCAGCAGTTATAAGGGGCCAGGTGCTGGAAACACCATATATTTT.

This chain links TRBV10-3 with TRBJ1-3, with D unresolved. Germline CDR1 and CDR2: ENHRY and SYGVKD. V was clipped by 4 bases and J by 3 bases, with 7 bases between them. The CDR3 runs to 13 residues. CDR3 loop: CAISGASGNTIYF. CDR3 bases: TGTGCCATCAGTGGGGCCAGTGGAAACACCATATATTTT.

This clone was detected once. The rearrangement links TRBV2 to TRBJ2-5; 14 bases align to TRBD2. V shed 5 bases and J 2 bases; nucleotides not matched to a gene: 13. CDR1 is SNHLY and CDR2 is FYNNEI in the germline V gene. There are 19 residues in the CDR3. CDR3 protein: CASSQQGLAGVGDQETQYF. Here the CDR3 DNA reads TGTGCCAGCAGTCAACAGGGACTAGCGGGAGTGGGGGATCAAGAGACCCAGTACTTC.

The CDR3, as DNA: TGTGCCAGCAGCCAAGGGCCAGATCCCACAGATACGCAGTATTTT. Translating it yields CASSQGPDPTDTQYF. V usage is TRBV3-1 (or the pseudogene TRBV3-2) and J usage is TRBJ2-3; D remains ambiguous. Germline V gene lookup returns CDR1 LGHDT and CDR2 YNNKEL (reference sequence). The CDR3 has 15 residues. V lost 1 base and J 2 bases, leaving 10 bases between the germline ends.

The V gene is TRBV6-5, the J gene TRBJ2-7; 10 bases line up with TRBD1. From germline, CDR1 is MNHEY and CDR2 SVGAGI. With V trimmed by 6 bases and J by 1 base, 6 bases remained unmatched. The CDR3 spans 15 residues. CDR3 region: CASRPAGQGSYEQYF. The CDR3 bases are TGTGCCAGCAGGCCTGCGGGACAGGGGTCCTACGAGCAGTACTTC.

CDR3 in DNA: TGCGCCAGCGTCCGACTAGCGGGATCCTACGAGCAGTACTTC. Translated, it gives CASVRLAGSYEQYF. The chain combines TRBV10-1 with TRBJ2-7, with 11 bases lining up with TRBD2. Per germline, CDR1 WNHNN and CDR2 SYGVQD (reference sequence). This CDR3 comprises 14 residues. V gave up 8 bases and J gave up 1 base; unmatched junction bases: 4.

CDR3 sequence reads: CASSLAAVGGPGELFF. The CDR3 bases are TGTGCCAGCAGCTTAGCCGCCGTGGGCGGGCCCGGGGAGCTGTTTTTT. The V gene is TRBV7-6, the J gene TRBJ2-2; possible D gene TRBD2, 5 bases. The CDR3 totals 16 residues. CDR1 is SGHVS and CDR2 is FNYEAQ in the germline V gene. Trimming took 0 bases from V and 6 from J, leaving 14 bases between them.

The CDR3 region is CATSQHDRGYGYTF. The CDR3, as DNA: TGTGCCACCAGTCAACACGACAGGGGCTATGGCTACACCTTC. The genes are TRBV24-1 and TRBJ1-2; the match to TRBD1 covers 8 bases. The junction had 6 bases not matched to a gene; V was cut back by 6 bases and J by 4 bases. The CDR3 loop spans 14 amino acids. The germline V gene has CDR1 KGHDR and CDR2 SFDVKD.

The chain links TRBV5-5 to TRBJ1-2; TRBD1 agrees at 11 bases. This CDR3 region has 14 residues. Germline CDR1 SGHKS, CDR2 YYEKEE (reference sequence). Trimming at V came to 3 bases and at J to 4 bases, leaving 2 bases not matched to a gene. The CDR3 here is CASSWGQGGYGYTF. CDR3 coding DNA: TGTGCCAGCAGCTGGGGACAGGGGGGCTATGGCTACACCTTC.

The chain uses TRBV28 and TRBJ2-7; tentatively, D is TRBD2 (5 bases). The ends were cut back, 7 bases at V and 2 bases at J, with 15 bases in the middle. Germline lookup yields CDR1 MDHEN and CDR2 SYDVKM. The CDR3 loop spans 14 amino acids. The CDR3 DNA reads TGTGCCAGCACATTCCCGGACTCACCCTACGAGCAGTACTTC. Translation gives CASTFPDSPYEQYF.

This clone was detected only once. This chain connects TRBV7-9 to TRBJ2-5, with TRBD2 as a possible D gene (6 bases). This CDR3 is 15 amino acids long. The V end lost 2 bases, the J end lost 4 bases, and 14 bases lay between the germline ends. CDR1 is SEHNR and CDR2 is FQNEAQ in the germline V gene (reference sequence). The CDR3 protein is CASSLPRAGRETQYF. CDR3 in DNA: TGTGCCAGCAGCTTACCCAGGGCCGGGAGAGAGACCCAGTACTTC.

The chain uses TRBV4-1 and TRBJ2-6, with no clear D. From germline, CDR1 is MGHRA and CDR2 YSYEKL. This CDR3 region has 17 residues. The ends were cut back, 4 bases at V and 0 bases at J, with 13 bases in the middle. CDR3 in amino acids: CASSPYPQPSGANVLTF. DNA of the CDR3: TGCGCCAGCAGCCCGTACCCACAGCCCTCTGGGGCCAACGTCCTGACTTTC.

This clone has a single count. The genes are TRBV11-2 and TRBJ2-3, with 12 bases that match TRBD2. The trim removed 8 bases at V and 7 bases at J, leaving 13 bases unmatched. CDR1 is SGHAT and CDR2 is FQNNGV in the germline V gene. The CDR3 length is 16 residues. Here the CDR3 DNA reads TGTGCCAGCCGGCTAGGGAGACTAGCGGGAGAGAATACGCAGTATTTT. Encoded protein: CASRLGRLAGENTQYF.

This clone has a single count. The gene calls are TRBV6-2 or TRBV6-3 and TRBJ2-7; D call uncertain. Trimming shortened V by 1 base and J by 3 bases, and 7 bases separated the two germline ends. This CDR3 has 13 residues. Germline CDR1 is MNHEY and CDR2 is SVGEGT. The CDR3 protein is CASSYYRVYEQYF. The CDR3 DNA follows: TGTGCCAGCAGTTACTACCGCGTCTACGAGCAGTACTTC.

The V gene is TRBV6-1, the J gene TRBJ2-3; 11 bases align to TRBD2. From germline, CDR1 is MNHNS and CDR2 SASEGT. This CDR3 comprises 17 residues. After removal of 2 bases from V and 2 bases from J, the junction contained 6 bases not matched to a gene. The CDR3 sequence is CASSESIAGGYTDTQYF. In nucleotides, the CDR3 is TGTGCCAGCAGTGAATCGATAGCGGGAGGGTACACAGATACGCAGTATTTT.

The V and J genes are TRBV29-1 and TRBJ1-2; maybe TRBD1 (6 bases). V was shortened by 0 bases and J by 9 bases, with 17 bases between the two germline ends. CDR1 and CDR2 from the germline V gene are SQVTM and ANQGSEA. This CDR3 region has 14 residues. CDR3 DNA: TGCAGCGTTGAAGATCAACGGACAGAAAATCGCTACACCTTC. It is translated as CSVEDQRTENRYTF. The full variable domain, its missing parts supplied by reference TRBV29-1 and TRBJ1-2, is SAVISQKPSRDICQRGTSLTIQCQVDSQVTMMFWYRQQPGQSLTLIATANQGSEATYESGFVIDKFPISRPNLTFSTLTVSNMSPEDSSIYLCSVEDQRTENRYTFGSGTRLTVV.

The chain links TRBV7-9 to TRBJ2-5, with D uncertain. Germline CDR1 is SEHNR and CDR2 is FQNEAQ (reference sequence). V lost 8 bases to trimming and J lost 0 bases, with 10 bases between them. This CDR3 is 13 amino acids long. The DNA of the CDR3 is TGTGCCAGCGGCGGTCGAAACCAAGAGACCCAGTACTTC. Translation: CASGGRNQETQYF.

V is TRBV20-1 and J is TRBJ2-5; no firm D call. Germline V lookup: CDR1 DFQATT, CDR2 SNEGSKA (reference sequence). The V gene lost 4 bases and the J gene lost 3 bases, with 6 bases spanning the gap. This CDR3 comprises 11 residues. This chain's CDR3 is CSATGEETQYF. The CDR3 DNA sequence: TGCAGTGCTACCGGTGAAGAGACCCAGTACTTC.